These T cell receptor beta chains were read from a single sample in a study of shared clonotypes between healthy human individuals. The protocol was immunoSEQ multiplex PCR, while the TCRdb copy is restricted to in-frame clones and leaves out a portion. The sample lists roughly 2.6 million clones, roughly 92% occurring once. The sequenced material came from naive CD4+ T cells sorted from blood. The receptors were gathered from a man younger than 30 in good health. The CDR3 runs from the conserved cysteine through the conserved F or W. D genes are given only for firm matches. Part of the rows lack a size; the others show once, few, many or a class for expanded clones.

CDR3 DNA: TGTGCCTGGCGTAGCAGGGGAAACACCGGGGAGCTGTTTTTT; CDR3 protein: CAWRSRGNTGELFF; J gene: TRBJ2-2; V gene: TRBV30; clone size: NA; D gene: NA
CDR3 DNA: TGTGCCACCACGATGGACCACACAGATACGCAGTATTTT; CDR3 protein: CATTMDHTDTQYF; J gene: TRBJ2-3; V gene: TRBV11-1; clone size: NA; D gene: NA
CDR3 DNA: TGTGCCTGGAAACGGGCCGGGGGCTGGGAGCAGTACTTC; CDR3 protein: CAWKRAGGWEQYF; J gene: TRBJ2-7; V gene: TRBV30; clone size: once; D gene: NA
CDR3 DNA: TGTGCCAGCAGCTCACCCACGGGACAGGGTGGGTCTGGGGCCAACGTCCTGACTTTC; CDR3 protein: CASSSPTGQGGSGANVLTF; J gene: TRBJ2-6; V gene: TRBV7-8; clone size: NA; D gene: TRBD1
CDR3 DNA: TGTGCCAGCAGCACCGGACAGGGGGAATTTAGCGGAAACACCATATATTTT; CDR3 protein: CASSTGQGEFSGNTIYF; J gene: TRBJ1-3; V gene: TRBV5-4; clone size: once; D gene: TRBD1
CDR3 DNA: TGTGCCAGCAGTTACTCAGAGCGGGTAGCCTACGAGCAGTACTTC; CDR3 protein: CASSYSERVAYEQYF; J gene: TRBJ2-7; V gene: TRBV6-5; clone size: NA; D gene: NA
CDR3 DNA: TGTGCCAGCAGCTTTGGGAGGGGCTACGAGCAGTACTTC; CDR3 protein: CASSFGRGYEQYF; J gene: TRBJ2-7; V gene: TRBV7-6; clone size: NA; D gene: TRBD2
CDR3 DNA: TGCGCCAGCAGCCGATCTAGCGGGAGCTCCTACGAGCAGTACTTC; CDR3 protein: CASSRSSGSSYEQYF; J gene: TRBJ2-7; V gene: TRBV5-1; clone size: NA; D gene: TRBD2
CDR3 DNA: TGTGCCAGCAGCTCGTCAGGGGGCTCTAACTATGGCTACACCTTC; CDR3 protein: CASSSSGGSNYGYTF; J gene: TRBJ1-2; V gene: TRBV7-3; clone size: NA; D gene: TRBD1
CDR3 DNA: TGTGCCAGCAGTTTATACTTAGGGTTTTCCGGGGAGCTGTTTTTT; CDR3 protein: CASSLYLGFSGELFF; J gene: TRBJ2-2; V gene: TRBV28; clone size: NA; D gene: NA
CDR3 DNA: TGTGCCAGTAGTCAGGGGTGGAACAATCAGCCCCAGCATTTT; CDR3 protein: CASSQGWNNQPQHF; J gene: TRBJ1-5; V gene: TRBV19; clone size: NA; D gene: NA
CDR3 DNA: TGCGCCAGCAGTCAACGGCGTTGGAGATTGTACACTGAAGCTTTCTTT; CDR3 protein: CASSQRRWRLYTEAFF; J gene: TRBJ1-1; V gene: TRBV23-1; clone size: NA; D gene: NA
CDR3 DNA: TGTGCCAGCAGCGTCCGGGACAGTTCTGGCTACACCTTC; CDR3 protein: CASSVRDSSGYTF; J gene: TRBJ1-2; V gene: TRBV6-5; clone size: NA; D gene: TRBD1
CDR3 DNA: TGTGCCAGCTCACCAATTGGCGGTAGCGGATACAATGAGCAGTTCTTC; CDR3 protein: CASSPIGGSGYNEQFF; J gene: TRBJ2-1; V gene: TRBV18; clone size: NA; D gene: NA
CDR3 DNA: TGTGCCACCTCTGGGCAGGGGAGGACGACTGAAGCTTTCTTT; CDR3 protein: CATSGQGRTTEAFF; J gene: TRBJ1-1; V gene: TRBV19; clone size: NA; D gene: NA
CDR3 DNA: TGTGCCAGCAGACCGGGGACAGCCGGGGGTGGCGAGCAGTACTTC; CDR3 protein: CASRPGTAGGGEQYF; J gene: TRBJ2-7; V gene: TRBV27; clone size: NA; D gene: NA
CDR3 DNA: TGTGCCAGCAGCTTTGGCAGGAGCTCCTACGAGCAGTACTTC; CDR3 protein: CASSFGRSSYEQYF; J gene: TRBJ2-7; V gene: TRBV7-8; clone size: NA; D gene: NA
CDR3 DNA: TGTGCCAGCAGTTACTTCGAGACCCAGTACTTC; CDR3 protein: CASSYFETQYF; J gene: TRBJ2-5; V gene: TRBV6-5; clone size: NA; D gene: NA
CDR3 DNA: TGTGCCAGCAGCTTCGGGAGGGCCTGGGGGGAGACCCAGTACTTC; CDR3 protein: CASSFGRAWGETQYF; J gene: TRBJ2-5; V gene: TRBV5-6; clone size: NA; D gene: TRBD2
CDR3 DNA: TGTGCCAGCAGCCTTACCGGGACAGGGGGCGGGAATGGCTACACCTTC; CDR3 protein: CASSLTGTGGGNGYTF; J gene: TRBJ1-2; V gene: TRBV7-9; clone size: NA; D gene: TRBD1
CDR3 DNA: TGTGCCAGCAAGGGGAACACAGATACGCAGTATTTT; CDR3 protein: CASKGNTDTQYF; J gene: TRBJ2-3; V gene: TRBV2; clone size: NA; D gene: NA
CDR3 DNA: TGTGCCAGCAGGCCGGGACTAGCGAACACCGGGGAGCTGTTTTTT; CDR3 protein: CASRPGLANTGELFF; J gene: TRBJ2-2; V gene: TRBV7-2; clone size: NA; D gene: TRBD2
CDR3 DNA: TGTGCCAGCAGTCTGACAGGGGTTGGGTCACCCCTCCACTTT; CDR3 protein: CASSLTGVGSPLHF; J gene: TRBJ1-6; V gene: TRBV6-5; clone size: NA; D gene: TRBD1
CDR3 DNA: TGTGCCAGCGCGGGGGTGAGGGAGCTGTTTTTT; CDR3 protein: CASAGVRELFF; J gene: TRBJ2-2; V gene: TRBV6-5; clone size: NA; D gene: TRBD2
CDR3 DNA: TGTGCCAGCAGCGTAGGGGGACCCACCGGGGAGCTGTTTTTT; CDR3 protein: CASSVGGPTGELFF; J gene: TRBJ2-2; V gene: TRBV9; clone size: NA; D gene: NA
CDR3 DNA: TGTGCCAGCATTATCGACAGCCAAAGGGGTGAAGCTTTCTTT; CDR3 protein: CASIIDSQRGEAFF; J gene: TRBJ1-1; V gene: TRBV2; clone size: NA; D gene: NA
CDR3 DNA: TGTGCCAGTAGTATCCGAGGGATCCCTGAAAAACTGTTTTTT; CDR3 protein: CASSIRGIPEKLFF; J gene: TRBJ1-4; V gene: TRBV19; clone size: NA; D gene: NA
CDR3 DNA: TGTGCCAGCAGCTCGGACAGACGCAATCAGCCCCAGCATTTT; CDR3 protein: CASSSDRRNQPQHF; J gene: TRBJ1-5; V gene: TRBV28; clone size: NA; D gene: NA
CDR3 DNA: TGTGCCAGCATATCCGTTAGAAACACAGATACGCAGTATTTT; CDR3 protein: CASISVRNTDTQYF; J gene: TRBJ2-3; V gene: TRBV6-5; clone size: once; D gene: NA
CDR3 DNA: TGTGCCAGCTCACTGGGGCCTGGGGACGAGCAGTACTTC; CDR3 protein: CASSLGPGDEQYF; J gene: TRBJ2-7; V gene: TRBV18; clone size: NA; D gene: NA
CDR3 DNA: TGTGCCAGCGCTCGGGGGGAGCCCTACAATGAGCAGTTCTTC; CDR3 protein: CASARGEPYNEQFF; J gene: TRBJ2-1; V gene: TRBV9; clone size: NA; D gene: TRBD2
CDR3 DNA: TGTGCCAGCACCGGGGACAGCCCGTCAGGGCAGACCCAGTACTTC; CDR3 protein: CASTGDSPSGQTQYF; J gene: TRBJ2-5; V gene: TRBV5-4; clone size: NA; D gene: TRBD1
CDR3 DNA: TGTGCCAGCAGTGAAACAGGGGGTAATCAGCCCCAGCATTTT; CDR3 protein: CASSETGGNQPQHF; J gene: TRBJ1-5; V gene: TRBV6-1; clone size: NA; D gene: TRBD1